This is a list of T cell receptor beta chains from one sample in a study of T-cell reconstitution after alpha-beta-depleted transplantation in children. MiXCR, run by TCRdb on the PCR reads, gives a single entry per CDR3 protein. Here the sample spans some 300,000 distinct CDR3 sequences, roughly a tenth being singletons. The sequences come from PBMCs, collected before TCRalphabeta/CD19-depleted stem cell transplant. Every receptor here comes from a boy under three years old with acute myeloid leukemia, due to receive a stem cell transplant. CDR3s include the opening cysteine and the closing phenylalanine or tryptophan.

TRBJ2-4 | TRBV20-1 | CSARDRFRASGRGVIQYF
TRBJ2-5 | TRBV24-1 | CATSVGKGPETQYF
TRBJ2-7 | TRBV9 | CASSPTGTVSYEQYF
TRBJ2-3 | TRBV24-1 | CATSDPEASTDTQYF
TRBJ2-7 | TRBV20-1 | CSARQVYEQYF
TRBJ2-5 | TRBV4-2 | CASSQVVSYHRAQYF
TRBJ2-2 | TRBV7-2 | CASSLVPGGLGELFF
TRBJ2-7 | TRBV29-1 | CSVEDQGSYEQYF
TRBJ1-1 | TRBV29-1 | CSVAPADTEAFF
TRBJ2-1 | TRBV7-9 | CASSPRIGGTIFNGQFF
TRBJ2-7 | TRBV20-1 | CSARWGAPHEQYF
TRBJ2-1 | TRBV7-3 | CASSLTGLAYNEQFF
TRBJ2-3 | TRBV20-1 | CSARDRQGGDTQYF
TRBJ2-7 | TRBV5-5 | CASSLNTGSYEQYF
TRBJ1-1 | TRBV6-1 | CASSKGGVAEAFF
TRBJ2-7 | TRBV14 | CASSQVYLYEQYF
TRBJ1-6 | TRBV27 | CASSVTGGSPLHF
TRBJ1-2 | TRBV7-8 | CASSLVVGGSYGYTF
TRBJ1-5 | TRBV12-3/TRBV12-4 | CASSLRWGFGNQPQHF
TRBJ1-4 | TRBV20-1 | CSARATATRGEKLFF
TRBJ2-5 | TRBV28 | CASSYRAAETQYF
TRBJ2-3 | TRBV5-1 | CASSSAVATDTQYF
TRBJ2-2 | TRBV6-1 | CASTYRDLNTGELFF
TRBJ2-1 | TRBV7-3 | CASSLTLGLPSYNEQFF
TRBJ2-5 | TRBV7-2 | CASSLGGRETQYF
TRBJ2-2 | TRBV12-3/TRBV12-4 | CASSRPGLAGHTGELFF
TRBJ2-7 | TRBV4-2 | CASSHPPGQIFYEQYF
TRBJ2-2 | TRBV4-3 | CASSKTSGTTGELFF
TRBJ2-1 | TRBV7-2 | CASSFRAGHSYNEQFF
TRBJ2-1 | TRBV19 | CASRSIDYNEQFF
TRBJ2-1 | TRBV24-1 | CATSSQLYNEQFF
TRBJ1-2 | TRBV5-1 | CASSLDGQGGYGYTF
TRBJ2-3 | TRBV20-1 | CSARDRAGTDTQYF
TRBJ2-5 | TRBV10-2 | CASRWTSGSMETQYF
TRBJ1-2 | TRBV7-2 | CASSPWNRGYGYTF
TRBJ1-5 | TRBV12-3/TRBV12-4 | CASRREGNQPQHF
TRBJ1-4 | TRBV4-3 | CASSQQIDEKLFF
TRBJ2-5 | TRBV5-5 | CARRGRQKAGETQYF